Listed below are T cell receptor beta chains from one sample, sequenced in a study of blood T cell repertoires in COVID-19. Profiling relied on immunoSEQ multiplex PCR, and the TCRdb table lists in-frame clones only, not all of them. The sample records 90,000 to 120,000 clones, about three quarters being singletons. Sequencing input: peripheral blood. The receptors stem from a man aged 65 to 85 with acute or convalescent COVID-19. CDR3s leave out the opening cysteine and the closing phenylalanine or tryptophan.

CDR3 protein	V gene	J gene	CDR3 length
ASSGEETQY	TRBV2	TRBJ2-5	9
ASSPSGSGYQETQY	TRBV7-9	TRBJ2-5	14
ASTITGGGHGYT	TRBV19	TRBJ1-2	12
ASSPRGSTDTQY	TRBV7-3	TRBJ2-3	12
ASSLDGGFGTGTQY	TRBV5-1	TRBJ2-5	14
AISAGQGNGYT	TRBV10-3	TRBJ1-2	11
ASSQDPSGGIQETQY	TRBV4-1	TRBJ2-5	15
ASSPTGDRKETQY	TRBV7-3	TRBJ2-5	13
AWSGSQETQY	TRBV30	TRBJ2-5	10
ASSRDRDPLEELF	TRBV3-1/TRBV3-2	TRBJ2-2	13
ASSYSLGGSYEQY	TRBV6-6	TRBJ2-7	13
ASSIFQGSPSGANVLT	TRBV19	TRBJ2-6	16
ASSQVEIVEPLH	TRBV4-1	TRBJ1-6	12
ASSYSTGSDYGYT	TRBV6-6	TRBJ1-2	13
ASSFGLGQSEQF	TRBV27	TRBJ2-1	12
ASSHDRGTWGYT	TRBV3-1/TRBV3-2	TRBJ1-2	12
ASGLVGGSNEAF	TRBV12-5	TRBJ1-1	12
ASSYGGTGRLNEQF	TRBV6-5	TRBJ2-1	14
ASGTGSGYGYT	TRBV14	TRBJ1-2	11
ASSLGGPTGFNQPQH	TRBV5-6	TRBJ1-5	15
ASSPSSGGAGEQY	TRBV18	TRBJ2-7	13
ASSFRAGGRLDTQY	TRBV11-2	TRBJ2-3	14
ASSLSGGPLETQY	TRBV18	TRBJ2-5	13
ASSQERAGSPLH	TRBV4-1	TRBJ1-6	12
ASSSRGGLGNTIY	TRBV11-2	TRBJ1-3	13
ASSLRGDLNTEAF	TRBV7-2	TRBJ1-1	13
ASNQRDLDGYT	TRBV9	TRBJ1-2	11
ASTGLAGGQETQY	TRBV2	TRBJ2-5	13
ASSQNREAKNIQY	TRBV5-1	TRBJ2-4	13
ASSEDRGAGNTIY	TRBV6-1	TRBJ1-3	13
ASSLSGNTGELF	TRBV6-4	TRBJ2-2	12
SARQGQGEMNTEAF	TRBV29-1	TRBJ1-1	14
ASSLDRERDEQF	TRBV7-7	TRBJ2-1	12
ASSVRSGGADYNEQF	TRBV6-4	TRBJ2-1	15
ASSNRDTPTGELF	TRBV6-6	TRBJ2-2	13
ASSQGLRQPQH	TRBV25-1	TRBJ1-5	11
ASSPQRVATNEKLF	TRBV4-3	TRBJ1-4	14
ASSLAGGGEQY	TRBV7-3	TRBJ2-7	11
ASSQEISGGAGTDTQY	TRBV4-3	TRBJ2-3	16
ASSHEREREAF	TRBV6-5	TRBJ1-1	11
ASSIQDEQY	TRBV19	TRBJ2-7	9
ASSLFTASSHTDTQY	TRBV5-1	TRBJ2-3	15
ASSPVGAGDLYNEQF	TRBV4-1	TRBJ2-1	15
ASGEGNQPQH	TRBV19	TRBJ1-5	10
ASSLSGLVTGELF	TRBV11-2	TRBJ2-2	13
ASKKERGVSEQF	TRBV19	TRBJ2-1	12
ASIPRPTDRFPEAF	TRBV19	TRBJ1-1	14